The 30 T cell receptor beta chains in this list originate from one sample, sequenced in a study of cytomegalovirus exposure and HLA in healthy donors. The assay was immunoSEQ multiplex PCR, and TCRdb's table has in-frame clones only and misses some. In the table there are approximately 150,000 clones, 86% of which are singletons. The specimen sequenced was PBMCs. The source of these receptors is a man younger than 30 in good health and CMV-seropositive.

The J gene is TRBJ2-5, the V gene TRBV20-1; D remains ambiguous. Trimming shortened V by 8 bases and J by 2 bases, and 9 bases separated the two germline ends. Looked up from germline, CDR1 is DFQATT and CDR2 is SNEGSKA (reference sequence). The CDR3 length is 11 residues. The CDR3 DNA sequence: TGCAGTCTGGGCCGACAAGAGACCCAGTACTTC. It specifies CSLGRQETQYF.

The gene calls are TRBV4-3 and TRBJ1-2; TRBD1 aligns across 8 bases. The ends lost 4 bases at V and 6 bases at J; junction bases unmatched: 7. This CDR3 comprises 14 residues. In germline, CDR1 is LGHNA, CDR2 YSLEER. CDR3 loop: CASSRTLQGDGYTF. As DNA, the CDR3 is TGCGCCAGCAGCCGGACGTTACAGGGGGATGGCTACACCTTC.

J is TRBJ2-7 and V is TRBV11-1; 8 bases are shared with TRBD1. Germline V CDR1 and CDR2: SGHAT, FQDESV (reference sequence). V was clipped by 2 bases and J by 2 bases; unmatched bases: 2. CDR3 length: 14 residues. The CDR3 region has the DNA TGTGCCAGCAGCTTAAGGACAGGGACCTACGAGCAGTACTTC. Translated: CASSLRTGTYEQYF.

The chain couples TRBV2 to TRBJ2-5; D is possibly TRBD1 (5 bases). This CDR3 comprises 14 residues. Germline CDR1 is SNHLY and CDR2 is FYNNEI. Deletions cut 4 bases from V and 0 bases from J, with 9 bases between. The CDR3 here is CASSARAYQETQYF. DNA of the CDR3: TGTGCCAGCAGTGCCAGGGCTTACCAAGAGACCCAGTACTTC.

This sequence joins TRBV13 and TRBJ2-1; possible D gene TRBD2, 7 bases. The CDR3 consists of 18 residues. The germline gives CDR1 PRHDT, CDR2 FYEKMQ (reference sequence). V dropped 1 base and J dropped 3 bases, with 19 bases sitting between them. The CDR3 DNA reads TGTGCCAGCAGCTTAGTAGGGGGGGGGAGACTGTACTACAATGAGCAGTTCTTC. This codes for CASSLVGGGRLYYNEQFF.

V gene TRBV13 combines with J gene TRBJ2-1, with 11 bases aligning to TRBD2. With 1 base clipped from V and 8 bases from J, the junction kept 4 bases outside the gene matches. Per the germline V gene, CDR1 is PRHDT and CDR2 is FYEKMQ (reference sequence). The CDR3 is made up of 15 amino acids. CDR3 in amino acids: CASSLASGRYHEQFF. CDR3 DNA sequence: TGTGCCAGCAGCTTAGCTAGCGGGAGGTATCATGAGCAGTTCTTC.

The chain carries TRBV5-1 and TRBJ2-7; 10 bases map to TRBD1. Germline assignment: CDR1 SGHRS and CDR2 YFSETQ. V lost 2 bases and J lost 2; bases outside the gene matches: 1. The CDR3 runs 14 residues. This CDR3 reads CASSFDRGPYEQYF. CDR3 nucleotide sequence: TGCGCCAGCAGCTTTGACAGGGGGCCCTACGAGCAGTACTTC.

The chain carries TRBV4-3 and TRBJ2-7; D gene uncertain. CDR3 length equals 16 residues. Per germline, CDR1 LGHNA and CDR2 YSLEER. The V end was cut by 0 bases, the J end by 2 bases, with 14 bases between. The CDR3 nucleotides are TGCGCCAGCAGCCAAGAAAACTATCCCTTCCCCTACGAGCAGTACTTC. It specifies CASSQENYPFPYEQYF.

The chain has TRBV7-2 and TRBJ2-7; 7 bases match TRBD2. Germline CDR1 is SGHTA and CDR2 is FQGNSA. CDR3 length: 15 residues. After removal of 0 bases from V and 0 bases from J, the junction contained 2 bases not matched to a gene. The chain's CDR3 is CASSLAGGSSYEQYF. The CDR3 DNA reads TGTGCCAGCAGCTTAGCCGGGGGGAGCTCCTACGAGCAGTACTTC.

The chain uses TRBV13 and TRBJ2-7; TRBD2 matches at 14 bases. Germline V lookup: CDR1 PRHDT, CDR2 FYEKMQ (reference sequence). CDR3 length: 15 amino acids. The V gene end was trimmed by 0 bases and the J gene end by 7 bases; junction bases not matched to a gene: 2. The CDR3 reads CASSLGTSGRGEQYF. CDR3 nucleotide sequence: TGTGCCAGCAGCTTAGGGACTAGCGGGAGGGGTGAGCAGTACTTC.

The sample holds one count of this clone. V usage is TRBV28 and J usage is TRBJ2-7; D might be TRBD1 (6 bases). The ends were cut back, 1 base at V and 0 bases at J, with 10 bases in the middle. The CDR3 runs to 15 residues. Germline V lookup: CDR1 MDHEN, CDR2 SYDVKM. This CDR3 reads CASSLLSRGSYEQYF. The CDR3 DNA reads TGTGCCAGCAGTTTATTATCCAGGGGCTCCTACGAGCAGTACTTC.

This chain joins TRBV11-1 and TRBJ1-1, with 8 positions matching TRBD1. Germline V gene sequence: CDR1 SGHAT, CDR2 FQDESV (reference sequence). This CDR3 is built from 15 residues. J lost 4 bases, V lost 0 bases, and 4 bases had no gene match. The CDR3 coding sequence is TGTGCCAGCAGCTTAGCGCGTCAGGGGGCCACTGAAGCTTTCTTT. This encodes CASSLARQGATEAFF.

This clone has only one observation. This chain connects TRBV14 to TRBJ2-1; 7 bases are a match to TRBD2. The CDR3 consists of 14 residues. V shed 3 bases and J 4 bases; nucleotides not matched to a gene: 3. Per the germline V gene, CDR1 is SGHDN and CDR2 is FVKESK. The CDR3 nucleotides read TGTGCCAGCAGCCAGTCTAGCGGATACAATGAGCAGTTCTTC. Translated, it gives CASSQSSGYNEQFF.

This clone came up a few times. The chain uses TRBV4-3 and TRBJ2-1; TRBD2 matches at 16 bases. J lost 0 bases, V lost 3 bases, and 5 bases had no gene match. The CDR3 totals 19 residues. CDR1 and CDR2 from the germline V gene are LGHNA and YSLEER. CDR3 residues: CASSQTGLAGGASYNEQFF. CDR3 coding DNA: TGCGCCAGCAGCCAGACGGGACTAGCGGGAGGGGCCTCCTACAATGAGCAGTTCTTC.

The chain joins TRBV27 to TRBJ1-5, with D perhaps TRBD1 (5 bases). Germline V gives CDR1 MNHEY, CDR2 SMNVEV (reference sequence). The CDR3 contains 13 residues. Trimming cost V 8 bases and J 0 bases, with 8 bases left between them. The DNA for the CDR3 is TGTGCCAGCCGCAGGGCTAGCAATCAGCCCCAGCATTTT. This gives the protein CASRRASNQPQHF.

V usage is TRBV30 and J usage is TRBJ2-3, with D possibly matching TRBD1 (5 bases). This CDR3 comprises 11 residues. The germline V gene encodes CDR1 GTSNPN and CDR2 SVGIG (reference sequence). V lost 4 bases and J lost 6, with 8 bases in between. This chain's CDR3 is CAWTQGDTQYF. DNA for the CDR3: TGTGCCTGGACTCAGGGTGATACGCAGTATTTT.

This clone was counted between two and nine times. This chain uses TRBV10-3 with TRBJ2-7; possible D gene TRBD1, 5 bases. V was pared by 11 bases and J by 5 bases, with 19 bases between. Germline CDR1 and CDR2: ENHRY and SYGVKD. This CDR3 is 13 amino acids long. CDR3 region: CARTGYPRHEQYF. CDR3 bases: TGTGCCCGCACAGGTTATCCGCGCCACGAGCAGTACTTC.

The chain carries TRBV6-5 and TRBJ2-6; D gene unclear. CDR1 is MNHEY, CDR2 SVGAGI, per germline. V gave up 6 bases and J gave up 2 bases, with 11 bases separating them. The CDR3 covers 15 residues. CDR3 in amino acids: CASRSGTAGANVLTF. Written as DNA, the CDR3 is TGTGCCAGCAGGTCAGGAACGGCTGGGGCCAACGTCCTGACTTTC.

The chain recombines TRBV6-5 with TRBJ1-2; TRBD1 is a possible D gene (5 bases). Germline-derived CDR1 and CDR2 are MNHEY and SVGAGI. The CDR3 runs 13 residues. The V end lost 2 bases, the J end lost 6 bases, and 10 bases lay between the germline ends. The CDR3 nucleotides are TGTGCCAGCAGTTACACGGGGGGGGATGGCTACACCTTC. Translated, it gives CASSYTGGDGYTF.

The genes are TRBV14 and TRBJ1-1; a possible D gene is TRBD1 (5 bases). CDR3 length: 13 amino acids. CDR1 SGHDN and CDR2 FVKESK come from the germline V gene. Trimming stripped 6 bases from V and 6 bases from J, with 14 bases between. The CDR3 loop is CASSHRGEAEAFF. The CDR3 DNA sequence: TGTGCCAGCAGTCATAGAGGGGAGGCTGAAGCTTTCTTT.

This CDR3 is CASSFYLEGYTF. CDR3 bases: TGTGCCAGCAGCTTCTATCTGGAGGGCTACACCTTC. The chain couples TRBV5-5 to TRBJ1-2; no reliable D call. This CDR3 region has 12 residues. V was shortened by 2 bases and J by 8 bases, with 10 bases between the two germline ends. The V gene's germline CDR1 is SGHKS and CDR2 YYEKEE (reference sequence).

The rearrangement links TRBV9 to TRBJ1-2, with 10 nucleotides matching TRBD1. Germline lookup yields CDR1 SGDLS and CDR2 YYNGEE. The CDR3 sequence is 14 residues long. The ends lost 3 bases at V and 8 bases at J; junction bases unmatched: 7. DNA for the CDR3: TGTGCCAGCAGCGCAAGAGTGGGACAGGGGGGCTACACCTTC. Protein product: CASSARVGQGGYTF.

The chain joins TRBV9 to TRBJ1-2; 8 nucleotides agree with TRBD1. V was clipped by 3 bases and J by 2 bases; unmatched bases: 18. The CDR3 extends over 19 amino acids. The germline gives CDR1 SGDLS, CDR2 YYNGEE. CDR3 nucleotides: TGTGCCAGCAGCGCCCGCCGAGGGGCAGGGGGCATTATGAACTATGGCTACACCTTC. It translates to CASSARRGAGGIMNYGYTF.

The rearrangement joins TRBV4-1 to TRBJ1-5; D is ambiguous. CDR3 size: 15 residues. V dropped 0 bases and J dropped 2 bases, with 8 bases sitting between them. Germline assignment: CDR1 MGHRA and CDR2 YSYEKL. The CDR3 sequence is CASSQDYTGNQPQHF. For the CDR3, the DNA is TGCGCCAGCAGCCAAGATTATACAGGCAATCAGCCCCAGCATTTT.

J is TRBJ1-4 and V is TRBV2; TRBD1 might be the D (6 bases). Germline-derived CDR1 and CDR2 are SNHLY and FYNNEI. V was cut by 2 bases and J by 4 bases, with 11 bases left in between. The CDR3 is 15 amino acids. CDR3 sequence (DNA): TGTGCCAGCAGTGAAAGACAGGCCAATAATGAAAAACTGTTTTTT. This sequence encodes CASSERQANNEKLFF.

This chain joins TRBV15 and TRBJ2-1; 9 bases are shared with TRBD2. Trimming cost V 3 bases and J 6 bases; bases outside gene matches: 15. The CDR3 covers 18 residues. Germline V CDR1 and CDR2: LNHNV, YYDKDF (reference sequence). The CDR3 sequence: CATSSTDLAGVRPNEQFF. DNA of the CDR3: TGTGCCACCAGCAGTACCGACTTAGCGGGAGTTAGGCCCAATGAGCAGTTCTTC.

V gene TRBV12-5 combines with J gene TRBJ2-5; tentative D call: TRBD2 (6 bases). Germline CDR1 LGHNT, CDR2 FRNRAP. The length of the CDR3 is 16 residues. Trimming removed 3 bases at V and 2 bases at J, with 16 bases between. DNA of the CDR3: TGTGCTAGTGGTTTCCATCTTCCGGGACTTCAAGAGACCCAGTACTTC. This gives the protein CASGFHLPGLQETQYF.

V and J are TRBV23-1 and TRBJ2-7; 7 nucleotides agree with TRBD1. TRBV23-1 is treated as an ORF (open reading frame) with a function not yet certain. V gave up 6 bases and J gave up 5 bases; unmatched junction bases: 13. The CDR3 consists of 15 residues. CDR3 bases: TGCGCCAGCAGACCGGACAGGACCTGCACCGACGAGCAGTACTTC. Encoded protein: CASRPDRTCTDEQYF.

The J gene is TRBJ1-2, the V gene TRBV13, with 7 bases fitting TRBD1. Germline assignment: CDR1 PRHDT and CDR2 FYEKMQ (reference sequence). The CDR3 length is 15 residues. The junction had 6 bases not matched to a gene; V was cut back by 5 bases and J by 0 bases. In DNA, the CDR3 is TGTGCCAGCAGCCCAGGGACAGCCTCTAACTATGGCTACACCTTC. It encodes CASSPGTASNYGYTF. The full variable domain, completed using reference TRBV13 and TRBJ1-2, is AAGVIQSPRHLIKEKRETATLKCYPIPRHDTVYWYQQGPGQDPQFLISFYEKMQSDKGSIPDRFSAQQFSDYHSELNMSSLELGDSALYFCASSPGTASNYGYTFGSGTRLTVV.

CDR3 in amino acids: CASSTTGAGGEKLFF. The CDR3 coding sequence is TGTGCCAGCAGCACAACCGGGGCCGGGGGTGAAAAACTGTTTTTT. V and J are TRBV7-9 and TRBJ1-4; the D gene is possibly TRBD1 (5 bases). CDR1 is SEHNR, CDR2 FQNEAQ, per germline (reference sequence). The V end lost 5 bases, the J end lost 7 bases, and 17 bases lay between the germline ends. The CDR3 loop spans 15 amino acids.